This note documents a single T cell receptor (beta chain) sequence. The antigen is not known. This record belongs to a study of T cell repertoires in cytomegalovirus infection. Study-wide background: A matching HLA type, together with CMV infection, was signaled by public TCR beta signatures.

Study outcomes and limitations: It was HLA-C-restricted CMV-specific TCR beta clonotypes that dominated the response ex vivo.

The CDR3 has 15 amino acids. Germline assignment: CDR1 SGHDT and CDR2 YYEEEE. Trimming left V 9 bases short and J 0 bases short, with 17 bases between. One entry per CDR3 protein results from TCRdb running MiXCR on the reads. The sample has fewer than 700,000 distinct CDR3 sequences; approximately 24% are singletons. The V gene is TRBV5-6, the J gene TRBJ2-3; D gene uncertain. Sequencing was carried out using CD8+ T cells from PBMCs. This sequence was found in a human donor in good health (CMV status not recorded). Some clones in this sample may be carry-over from other donors' samples. The CDR3 loop is CANTLFGDSTDTQYF. The CDR3 DNA reads as TGTGCCAACACCCTTTTTGGGGATAGCACAGATACGCAGTATTTT.